This paragraph covers one T cell receptor (beta chain) sequence. Which antigen it targets is not known. No per-base quality is available; no much larger clone lies one base away. This record belongs to a study of blood T cell repertoires in COVID-19 (dated by TCRdb to 2020 to 2022). In the study overall: Samples covering the acute and convalescent phases of COVID-19 were provided by collaborators in the United States, Italy and Spain. The material from the prospective study consisted of cDNA or gDNA derived from T cells, B-cell-depleted T cells, or PBMCs. The repertoires were released in a freely available public database intended as a resource for research on the immune response to SARS-CoV-2. A de-identified subject ID, COVID-19 status, age in years and sex were almost always included in the sample metadata. Samples were obtained from the ongoing ImmuneRACE study (first 160 participants) and from some 1,200 subjects provided by 6 global collaborators. Deeply sampled blood TCRbeta repertoires from subjects exposed to, actively infected with, or recovered from COVID-19 were included in the dataset. Where available, HLA class I and class II types were taken from metadata supplied by the sample provider and were not determined by assay-based typing. Study-wide conclusions, independent of this receptor: The quantity of clinical and demographic metadata differed by source and by participant and was supplied without curation.

Enrolling through a virtual design, the prospective study's participants ranged in age from roughly 18 to 100 years and lived across roughly 24 United States geographic areas. In the prospective study, cohorts were assigned on the basis of participant-reported clinical history obtained from a screening survey and a study questionnaire. For ImmuneRACE Cohort 3, a participant was defined as recovered based on two consecutive negative NP/OP PCR tests, clearance by a healthcare professional, or resolution of symptoms. In the prospective study, whole blood, serum and a nasopharyngeal or oropharyngeal swab were collected from each participant by mobile phlebotomists. Over an approximately two-month period, participants in the prospective study had the option of providing additional blood draws and questionnaires. Before DNA extraction, blood samples from the prospective study were shipped at room temperature or frozen.

TCRbeta CDR3 regions were amplified from genomic DNA using the immunoSEQ Assay, a bias-controlled multiplex PCR. The study's own analysis went as follows. Nucleated cell counts per sample were estimated from amplification of reference gene primers within the assay. To quantify the absolute abundance of each unique TCRbeta CDR3 rearrangement, sequence reads were collapsed and filtered. For each sample, productive Simpson clonality was calculated as the square root of Simpson's diversity index across productive rearrangements. This immuneACCESS table, as held by TCRdb, lists in-frame sequences with V and J called but not all clones. Of the missing ones, under half trace to an unresolved V gene in checked studies; the others have no known cause. V and J calls and clone size are those listed in that table; D and trimming were worked out from the DNA. The table for this sample lists about 170,000 clones; under 90% of them were counted only once. The biggest ten clones account for approximately 12% of the sample.

The cysteine opens and the phenylalanine closes a CDR3 of 13 amino acids. Only the CDR3 DNA stays, 39 bases, in frame from base 1. The sequence joins TRBV21-1 to TRBJ1-1. TRBV21-1 constitutes a pseudogene. The source is a man between 45 and 60 years old who had recovered from COVID-19. Sequencing was done on a sample of PBMCs or T cells enriched from blood (not recorded which). CDR3 sequence: CASSRRRDTEAFF. The DNA reads as follows: TGTGCCAGCAGCCGACGTCGGGACACTGAAGCTTTCTTT.